The clone carrying this T cell receptor beta chain has a handful of counts. What it binds is unknown. The sample is drawn from a study of shared clonotypes between healthy human individuals. Overall study: Used for every donor were three CD4 naive, three CD4 memory, two CD8 naive and one CD8 memory plate. Whole-study findings and limits: The study found lower generation probabilities in non-shared clonotypes than in those shared by all four donors. Shared clonotypes: 4.5% to 6% naive CD4, around 3.5% naive CD8, about 2.5% memory CD4, around 0.4% memory CD8.

TCRdb's table, derived via immunoSEQ multiplex PCR, lists solely in-frame clones and lacks some. Here the sample spans approximately 350,000 clones, roughly 96% being singletons. Healthy and HIV-negative, the adult donors had no recent acute infections or vaccinations. CDR1 SEHNR and CDR2 FQNEAQ come from the germline V gene (reference sequence). The CDR3 has 15 amino acids. V was pared by 5 bases and J by 5 bases, with 12 bases of the junction left unmatched. Input material: memory CD8+ T cells sorted from blood. Subset here: CD45RO+ cells pooled with CCR7-negative TemRA cells. The clonotype comes from a man aged 30 to 45 in good health. V is TRBV7-9 and J is TRBJ2-7; 7 nucleotides agree with TRBD1. The CDR3 bases are TGTGCCAGCAGCCCGACAGGGAATAGGCGGGACGAGCAGTACTTC. As protein: CASSPTGNRRDEQYF.